This T cell receptor beta chain was recorded in a study of blood T cell repertoires in COVID-19. The V gene's germline CDR1 is GTSNPN and CDR2 SVGIG (reference sequence). The CDR3 sequence is 15 residues long. The germline V and J ends were trimmed by 3 bases and 2 bases, with 14 bases remaining between them. Some clones are missing from TCRdb's copy, which holds only in-frame ones; the method was immunoSEQ multiplex PCR. The table includes under 200,000 clones, around 87% detected once. The sequence was collected from a man aged 35-49 years with active or convalescent COVID-19. Sequenced sample: peripheral blood. The chain links TRBV30 to TRBJ2-1; TRBD2 is a possible D gene (6 bases). This CDR3 is CAWRFSSGAYNEQFF. DNA for the CDR3: TGTGCCTGGAGATTTAGTAGCGGAGCCTACAATGAGCAGTTCTTC.